Following are 7 T cell receptor beta chains from one sample sequenced in a study of T cell changes during pregnancy in multiple sclerosis. The repertoire was sequenced with immunoSEQ multiplex PCR; TCRdb's copy has only in-frame clones and lacks some. This sample has 75,000 to 100,000 clones, with about 91% found just once. This specimen was peripheral blood, taken after pregnancy. These receptors came from a female donor in good health, enrolled as a control in a pregnancy study.

V usage is TRBV25-1 and J usage is TRBJ2-2; 7 bases align to TRBD2. Germline CDR1 and CDR2: MGHDK and SYGVNS. CDR3 length: 15 residues. Trimming cost V 3 bases and J 4 bases; bases outside gene matches: 5. CDR3 in amino acids: CASSDPGGITGELFF. CDR3 in DNA: TGTGCCAGCAGTGACCCCGGGGGGATCACCGGGGAGCTGTTTTTT. The full variable domain, with the rest looked up from reference TRBV25-1 and TRBJ2-2, is EADIYQTPRYLVIGTGKKITLECSQTMGHDKMYWYQQDPGMELHLIHYSYGVNSTEKGDLSSESTVSRIRTEHFPLTLESARPSHTSQYLCASSDPGGITGELFFGEGSRLTVL.

The rearrangement links TRBV5-4 to TRBJ1-2; a possible D gene is TRBD1 (6 bases). There are 14 residues in the CDR3. Germline V gene data show CDR1 as SGHNT and CDR2 as YYREEE (reference sequence). Trimming removed 4 bases at V and 5 bases at J, with 15 bases between. This CDR3 is CASSTTGSGYGYTF. DNA of the CDR3: TGTGCCAGCAGCACCACAGGGTCAGGGTATGGCTACACCTTC.

The rearrangement uses TRBV6-5 and TRBJ2-2; D unclear. Deletions cut 2 bases from V and 5 bases from J, with 15 bases between. The CDR3 length is 16 residues. Germline V CDR1 and CDR2: MNHEY, SVGAGI. DNA of the CDR3: TGTGCCAGCAGTTACACTCAGGTCGGTCTGACCGGGGAGCTGTTTTTT. The encoded protein is CASSYTQVGLTGELFF.

This chain joins TRBV5-1 and TRBJ2-1; D may be TRBD2 (6 bases). V was trimmed by 4 bases and J by 8 bases, leaving 25 bases between them. The CDR3 spans 17 residues. Germline CDR1 is SGHRS and CDR2 is YFSETQ. In nucleotides, the CDR3 is TGCGCCAGCAGCCCTCTGGGACTCTCAAACCAGGTCGATGAGCAGTTCTTC. Translated: CASSPLGLSNQVDEQFF.

The chain couples TRBV13 to TRBJ1-4; D not resolved. Germline loops: CDR1 PRHDT, CDR2 FYEKMQ (reference sequence). V gave up 2 bases and J gave up 6 bases, with 10 bases separating them. The CDR3 runs 14 residues. The CDR3: CASSLWRGDEKLFF. The CDR3 DNA is TGTGCCAGCAGCTTATGGCGGGGTGATGAAAAACTGTTTTTT.

V gene TRBV30 combines with J gene TRBJ1-4, with TRBD1 identical over 7 bases. Trimming took 4 bases from V and 3 from J; bases not matched to a gene: 2. This CDR3 is 13 amino acids long. The germline gives CDR1 GTSNPN, CDR2 SVGIG (reference sequence). The CDR3 reads CAWMGQPNEKLFF. The CDR3 region has the DNA TGTGCCTGGATGGGACAGCCTAATGAAAAACTGTTTTTT. The whole variable domain, remainder taken from reference TRBV30 and TRBJ1-4, is SQTIHQWPATLVQPVGSPLSLECTVEGTSNPNLYWYRQAAGRGLQLLFYSVGIGQISSEVPQNLSASRPQDRQFILSSKKLLLSDSGFYLCAWMGQPNEKLFFGSGTQLSVL.

The chain links TRBV7-9 to TRBJ2-7; TRBD2 aligns across 8 bases. In germline, CDR1 is SEHNR, CDR2 FQNEAQ (reference sequence). This CDR3 is built from 15 residues. After removal of 5 bases from V and 4 bases from J, the junction contained 10 bases not matched to a gene. The CDR3 region is CASSPRGASGYEQYF. The DNA for the CDR3 is TGTGCCAGCAGCCCACGCGGGGCTAGCGGGTACGAGCAGTACTTC.